This T cell receptor (beta chain) derives from a study of blood T cell repertoires in COVID-19. Study in general: Samples of COVID-19 (acute and convalescent) were obtained from the United States, Italy and Spain.

In the authors' methods: Amplifying reference gene primers gave estimates of nucleated cell counts. Clones were read by immunoSEQ multiplex PCR, and TCRdb kept only the in-frame ones, dropping some. That table supplies the V and J calls and clone size; D and trimming were determined from the DNA. This sample has approximately 300,000 clones; roughly 85% occur once, and the top ten carry under 2%. The sample was PBMCs or T cells enriched from blood (not recorded which). This receptor was obtained from a young woman who had been exposed to COVID-19.

This CDR3 is CASSQDDSSYEQYF. The CDR3, as DNA: TGCGCCAGCAGCCAAGATGACTCCTCCTACGAGCAGTACTTC. V usage is TRBV4-1 and J usage is TRBJ2-7; D is undetermined. Trimming shortened V by 0 bases and J by 0 bases, and 6 bases separated the two germline ends. Germline loops: CDR1 MGHRA, CDR2 YSYEKL. The CDR3 runs to 14 residues.